These 28 T cell receptor beta chains were all obtained from the same sample, sequenced in a study of beta chain features in type 1 diabetes. No antigen is known for these receptors. Sequencing targeted expressed TCRB transcripts, as all isolated RNA had been reverse transcribed. The table came from immunoSEQ multiplex PCR; TCRdb's copy has only in-frame clones and leaves some out. The sample carries roughly 340,000 clones, 10% to 15% recorded once. The study, taken as a whole, reports: Among all four CD4+ subsets, Type 1 diabetes patients had TCRB CDR3s that were moderately but significantly shorter.

Material for sequencing was naive CD4+ T cells from blood. The receptors were sampled from a woman younger than 30 with type 1 diabetes.

The V call is TRBV9, the J call TRBJ1-1, with 7 nucleotides matching TRBD1. The CDR3 is 16 amino acids. The V gene's germline CDR1 is SGDLS and CDR2 YYNGEE. V dropped 3 bases and J dropped 4; count of bases not matched to a gene: 12. The DNA of the CDR3 is TGTGCCAGCAGCGCCCGACCCGTGGGACAGACCACTGAAGCTTTCTTT. Translating gives CASSARPVGQTTEAFF.

This clone has just a few counts. The genes are TRBV18 and TRBJ2-5; TRBD1 matches at 8 bases. Losses at the gene ends were 3 bases for V and 5 bases for J; bases not matched to a gene: 5. This CDR3 has 14 amino acids. Germline values: CDR1 KGHSH, CDR2 LQKENI. CDR3 nucleotide sequence: TGTGCCAGCTCACCCCAAGACAGGGGCGAGACCCAGTACTTC. Residues: CASSPQDRGETQYF. Together with reference TRBV18 and TRBJ2-5, the CDR3 gives the full variable domain: NAGVMQNPRHLVRRRGQEARLRCSPMKGHSHVYWYRQLPEEGLKFMVYLQKENIIDESGMPKERFSAEFPKEGPSILRIQQVVRGDSAAYFCASSPQDRGETQYFGPGTRLLVL.

The chain links TRBV30 to TRBJ2-7; 9 nucleotides match TRBD2. CDR1 and CDR2 from the germline V gene are GTSNPN and SVGIG (reference sequence). Trimming took 3 bases from V and 2 from J; bases not matched to a gene: 5. This CDR3 comprises 14 residues. The CDR3 coding sequence is TGTGCCTGGAGCCCGGGACTAGCCCCCTACGAGCAGTACTTC. Amino acid sequence: CAWSPGLAPYEQYF. The full variable domain, its missing parts supplied by reference TRBV30 and TRBJ2-7, is SQTIHQWPATLVQPVGSPLSLECTVEGTSNPNLYWYRQAAGRGLQLLFYSVGIGQISSEVPQNLSASRPQDRQFILSSKKLLLSDSGFYLCAWSPGLAPYEQYFGPGTRLTVT.

This clone has more than one count but fewer than ten. The V and J genes are TRBV5-1 and TRBJ2-1; possible D gene TRBD2, 5 bases. V gave up 5 bases and J gave up 5 bases, with 14 bases separating them. Germline V CDR1 and CDR2: SGHRS, YFSETQ. The CDR3 totals 14 residues. The CDR3: CASSSQSGNNEQFF. CDR3 DNA sequence: TGCGCCAGCAGTTCCCAATCCGGGAACAATGAGCAGTTCTTC.

V gene TRBV11-1 combines with J gene TRBJ2-1, with D maybe TRBD1 (5 bases). Germline CDR1 reads SGHAT; CDR2 reads FQDESV (reference sequence). Trimming pared 2 bases from V and 5 bases from J, leaving 16 bases between. CDR3 length: 16 residues. In DNA, the CDR3 is TGTGCCAGCAGCTTACAAACAGGATCTGTTAACAATGAGCAGTTCTTC. It encodes CASSLQTGSVNNEQFF.

This clone was found a few times. The rearrangement uses TRBV4-3 and TRBJ2-1, with TRBD2 matching 7 bases. This CDR3 is built from 17 residues. Per the germline V gene, CDR1 is LGHNA and CDR2 is YSLEER. V shed 1 base, J shed 7 bases, and the junction held 13 bases outside the gene matches. CDR3 sequence reads: CASSQAGGRRRENEQFF. The CDR3 bases are TGCGCCAGCAGCCAAGCCGGCGGACGGAGGCGGGAGAATGAGCAGTTCTTC.

The chain uses TRBV11-1 and TRBJ2-4; 7 bases fit TRBD1. V lost 4 bases, J lost 1 base, and 4 bases stayed unmatched. The germline V gene has CDR1 SGHAT and CDR2 FQDESV (reference sequence). This CDR3 region has 15 residues. DNA of the CDR3: TGTGCCAGCAGCTCCTTCAGGGGGGCCAAAAACATTCAGTACTTC. This codes for CASSSFRGAKNIQYF.

V gene TRBV5-1 combines with J gene TRBJ1-2, with D possibly TRBD1 on 5 matching bases. The CDR3 length is 14 residues. V lost 1 base and J lost 3, with 10 bases in between. CDR1 and CDR2 from the germline V gene are SGHRS and YFSETQ. CDR3: CASSLRGGDYGYTF. In DNA form, the CDR3 reads TGCGCCAGCAGCTTGCGCGGAGGGGACTATGGCTACACCTTC. The full variable domain, completed using reference TRBV5-1 and TRBJ1-2, is KAGVTQTPRYLIKTRGQQVTLSCSPISGHRSVSWYQQTPGQGLQFLFEYFSETQRNKGNFPGRFSGRQFSNSRSEMNVSTLELGDSALYLCASSLRGGDYGYTFGSGTRLTVV.

This chain links TRBV9 with TRBJ1-2; TRBD1 aligns across 7 bases. This CDR3 has 16 amino acids. In germline, CDR1 is SGDLS, CDR2 YYNGEE. V shed 0 bases and J 8 bases; nucleotides not matched to a gene: 13. Here the CDR3 DNA reads TGTGCCAGCAGCGTAGGTCAAACAGGGGATACGAGGGGCTACACCTTC. Translation: CASSVGQTGDTRGYTF.

The V call is TRBV7-2, the J call TRBJ1-4; 8 positions agree with TRBD1. Trimming cost V 2 bases and J 7 bases; bases outside gene matches: 6. CDR1 SGHTA and CDR2 FQGNSA come from the germline V gene. This CDR3 region has 15 residues. The CDR3 region has the DNA TGTGCCAGCAGCTTATTCGGACAGGGAGGTGAAAAACTGTTTTTT. Its protein product is CASSLFGQGGEKLFF.

This clone has a handful of counts. V and J are TRBV28 and TRBJ2-7, with TRBD2 matching over 11 bases. Germline V CDR1 and CDR2: MDHEN, SYDVKM. V was pared by 3 bases and J by 4 bases, with 11 bases of the junction left unmatched. This CDR3 is built from 17 residues. The DNA for the CDR3 is TGTGCCAGCAGTTTGGGAGGATCCGGGACTAGCGGATACGAGCAGTACTTC. Protein: CASSLGGSGTSGYEQYF.

The chain is built from TRBV28 and TRBJ2-5; 8 bases align to TRBD1. CDR1 MDHEN and CDR2 SYDVKM come from the germline V gene. Losses at the gene ends were 6 bases for V and 4 bases for J; bases not matched to a gene: 10. The CDR3 covers 15 residues. DNA for the CDR3: TGTGCCAGCAGACCACCCACCAGGGGGCGAGAGACCCAGTACTTC. Translating gives CASRPPTRGRETQYF.

V and J are TRBV11-2 and TRBJ2-5, with D hard to call. The CDR3 loop spans 13 amino acids. CDR1 and CDR2 (germline): SGHAT, FQNNGV. Deletions cut 5 bases from V and 2 bases from J, with 9 bases between. CDR3 region: CASSGGLQETQYF. The CDR3, as DNA: TGTGCCAGCAGCGGCGGATTACAAGAGACCCAGTACTTC.

In its sample, this clone was seen a few times. The rearrangement uses TRBV2 and TRBJ1-2, with 8 bases lining up with TRBD1. The CDR3 is 14 amino acids. CDR1 and CDR2 from the germline V gene are SNHLY and FYNNEI. J gave up 7 bases and V 6 bases, and 10 bases lay outside the gene matches. CDR3 DNA: TGTGCCAGCAGCCCCGGACAGGGAACGAGTGGCTACACCTTC. Protein sequence: CASSPGQGTSGYTF.

The chain combines TRBV4-3 with TRBJ2-1; 14 bases match TRBD2. The CDR3 has 14 residues. V gave up 9 bases and J gave up 9 bases; unmatched junction bases: 7. Germline CDR1 LGHNA, CDR2 YSLEER. The CDR3 DNA reads as TGCGCCAGTCGACTAGCGGGAGGGCCGGGTGAGCAGTTCTTC. Amino acids: CASRLAGGPGEQFF.

This clone was counted a few times. The chain links TRBV9 to TRBJ2-5, with D possibly matching TRBD1 (5 bases). Germline CDR1 and CDR2: SGDLS and YYNGEE. CDR3 length equals 15 residues. V was trimmed by 4 bases and J by 4 bases, leaving 17 bases between them. The CDR3, as DNA: TGTGCCAGCAGCCGAGGAGTGGGTCAGGGAGAGACCCAGTACTTC. Protein product: CASSRGVGQGETQYF.

This clone was seen a handful of times. This sequence joins TRBV7-2 and TRBJ1-6; D not resolved. The CDR3 spans 12 residues. V lost 2 bases, J lost 10 bases, and 6 bases lay in between. Germline CDR1 reads SGHTA; CDR2 reads FQGNSA. CDR3 DNA: TGTGCCAGCAGCTTACCAGGATCACCCCTCCACTTT. Translated: CASSLPGSPLHF.

The genes are TRBV5-4 and TRBJ2-2; TRBD1 is a possible D gene (9 bases). The germline gives CDR1 SGHNT, CDR2 YYREEE (reference sequence). The CDR3 is 17 amino acids. With 4 bases removed from V and 6 bases from J, the gap between germline ends came to 22 bases. The CDR3 DNA sequence: TGTGCCAGCAGCACCAACCGGGGGGGACAGGGTCCCGGGGAGCTGTTTTTT. It specifies CASSTNRGGQGPGELFF.

The rearrangement uses TRBV2 and TRBJ1-5; TRBD1 agrees at 7 bases. The CDR3 runs to 14 residues. Germline V gives CDR1 SNHLY, CDR2 FYNNEI. Unmatched junction bases numbered 8, after V lost 6 bases and J lost 6 bases. CDR3 DNA sequence: TGTGCCAGCAGGGGGGACAGTCAGGGTCAGCCCCAGCATTTT. Encoded protein: CASRGDSQGQPQHF.

The CDR3 bases are TGCGCCAGCAGCCAAGGGTTAGCTACCTACGCAGATACGCAGTATTTT. The encoded protein is CASSQGLATYADTQYF. The V gene is TRBV4-3, the J gene TRBJ2-3; D is ambiguous. The V end was cut by 1 base, the J end by 4 bases, with 15 bases between. This CDR3 comprises 16 residues. The V gene's germline CDR1 is LGHNA and CDR2 YSLEER.

Only a few counts were recorded for this clone. This rearrangement joins TRBV29-1 to TRBJ1-1, with TRBD1 matching over 7 bases. The V gene's germline CDR1 is SQVTM and CDR2 ANQGSEA. The CDR3 is made up of 13 amino acids. J lost 7 bases, V lost 5 bases, and 10 bases had no gene match. The CDR3 spells CSVQTGTWNEAFF. In nucleotides, the CDR3 is TGCAGCGTTCAGACAGGGACTTGGAATGAAGCTTTCTTT.

The chain is built from TRBV29-1 and TRBJ2-7; the D gene is possibly TRBD2 (5 bases). Germline V gene sequence: CDR1 SQVTM, CDR2 ANQGSEA. V was shortened by 7 bases and J by 0 bases, with 13 bases between the two germline ends. The CDR3 sequence is 13 residues long. The CDR3 spells CSARLLSSYEQYF. In DNA, the CDR3 is TGCAGCGCCCGACTACTTAGCTCCTACGAGCAGTACTTC.

This clone has only a few counts. The V call is TRBV11-1, the J call TRBJ2-1; 11 bases agree with TRBD2. Germline lookup yields CDR1 SGHAT and CDR2 FQDESV (reference sequence). The CDR3 has 16 residues. Trimming removed 4 bases from V and 9 bases from J; junction bases left unmatched: 11. The CDR3 coding sequence is TGTGCCAGCAGCTCACTCTTAGCGGGAGGGCCTGCTGAGCAGTTCTTC. Protein: CASSSLLAGGPAEQFF.

This clone was observed a handful of times. The V gene is TRBV19, the J gene TRBJ2-2; D is uncertain. The CDR3 is 12 residues long. V shed 8 bases and J shed 3 bases, with 7 bases lying between them. Germline lookup yields CDR1 LNHDA and CDR2 SQIVND (reference sequence). CDR3 sequence: CASAIYTGELFF. Written as DNA, the CDR3 is TGTGCCAGTGCTATTTACACCGGGGAGCTGTTTTTT. The full variable domain, its missing parts supplied by reference TRBV19 and TRBJ2-2, is DGGITQSPKYLFRKEGQNVTLSCEQNLNHDAMYWYRQDPGQGLRLIYYSQIVNDFQKGDIAEGYSVSREKKESFPLTVTSAQKNPTAFYLCASAIYTGELFFGEGSRLTVL.

The sample holds a few counts of this clone. The V and J genes are TRBV4-1 and TRBJ2-7; 11 bases agree with TRBD2. The V segment lost 2 bases and the J segment 2 bases; nucleotides outside the gene matches: 2. This CDR3 has 15 amino acids. Germline values: CDR1 MGHRA, CDR2 YSYEKL. This CDR3 is CASSQLAGGPYEQYF. DNA for the CDR3: TGCGCCAGCAGCCAACTAGCGGGAGGCCCCTACGAGCAGTACTTC.

This clone came up a few times. The chain carries TRBV28 and TRBJ2-1, with D unresolved. CDR3 length: 12 residues. Germline CDR1 MDHEN, CDR2 SYDVKM. Trimming removed 5 bases from V and 4 bases from J, with 6 bases in between. As DNA, the CDR3 is TGTGCCAGCAGTCGTCTTTACAATGAGCAGTTCTTC. Translated, it gives CASSRLYNEQFF.

Comments on this clone: At one end, the junction sequence differs from germline, possibly due to a read error. This chain uses TRBV10-3 with TRBJ2-1; 13 nucleotides line up with TRBD2. The germline gives CDR1 ENHRY, CDR2 SYGVKD. The CDR3 sequence is 11 residues long. CDR3 sequence reads: CAIRGTSGAVF. As DNA, the CDR3 is TGTGCCATCAGGGGGACTAGCGGGGCAGTCTTC.

V gene TRBV4-3 combines with J gene TRBJ2-6, with D possibly matching TRBD2 (6 bases). Trimming shortened V by 0 bases and J by 0 bases, and 12 bases separated the two germline ends. CDR3 length: 18 amino acids. Germline V lookup: CDR1 LGHNA, CDR2 YSLEER. CDR3 amino acids: CASSQDRPTSSGANVLTF. The CDR3 region has the DNA TGCGCCAGCAGCCAAGATAGGCCGACTAGCTCTGGGGCCAACGTCCTGACTTTC.